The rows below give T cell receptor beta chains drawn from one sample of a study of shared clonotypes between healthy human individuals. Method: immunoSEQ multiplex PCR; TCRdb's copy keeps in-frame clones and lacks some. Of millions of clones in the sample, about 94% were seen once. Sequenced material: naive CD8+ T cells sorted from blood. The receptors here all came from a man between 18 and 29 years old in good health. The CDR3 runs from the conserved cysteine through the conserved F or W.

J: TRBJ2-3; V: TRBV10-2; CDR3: CASSEAAERQYF
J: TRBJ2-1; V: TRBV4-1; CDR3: CASSQGLGLADNEQFF
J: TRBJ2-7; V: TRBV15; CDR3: CATSSYSGRGAYEQYF
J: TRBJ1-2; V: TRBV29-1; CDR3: CSGVGGPNYGYTF
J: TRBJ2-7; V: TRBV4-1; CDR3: CASSPTMDGLGSYEQYF
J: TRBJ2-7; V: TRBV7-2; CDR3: CASSSRLEYYEQYF
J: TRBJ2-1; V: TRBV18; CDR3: CASSPQRPGLAGDEQFF
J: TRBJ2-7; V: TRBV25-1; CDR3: CASSVGGSEQYF
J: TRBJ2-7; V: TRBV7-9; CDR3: CASSLRQGESYEQYF
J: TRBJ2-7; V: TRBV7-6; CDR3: CASSLSAGYEQYF
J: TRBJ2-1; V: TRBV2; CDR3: CASSRVPGYNEQFF
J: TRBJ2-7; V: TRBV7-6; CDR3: CASSLSDSYEQYF
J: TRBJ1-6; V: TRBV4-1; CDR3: CASSPATGAKGSPLHF
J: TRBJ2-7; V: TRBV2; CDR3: CASSSDRDYEQYF
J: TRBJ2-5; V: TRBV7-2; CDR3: CASSVTGGPETQYF
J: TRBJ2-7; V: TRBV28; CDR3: CASSLRDFSSGEQYF
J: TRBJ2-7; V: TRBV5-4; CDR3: CASSLEAAGGEQYF
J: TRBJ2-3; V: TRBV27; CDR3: CASSQDYIPSTDTQYF
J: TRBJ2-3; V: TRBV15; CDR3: CATSRAHSGRIDTQYF
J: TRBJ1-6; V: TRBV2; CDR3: CAGTQGAHNSPLHF
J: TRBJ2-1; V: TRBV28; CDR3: CASSLNGRGGNEQFF
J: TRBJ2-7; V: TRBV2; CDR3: CASSEARTGDYEQYF
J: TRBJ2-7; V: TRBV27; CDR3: CASSLRTGQFYEQYF
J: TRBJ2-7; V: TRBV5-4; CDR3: CASSLAGTGVYEQYF
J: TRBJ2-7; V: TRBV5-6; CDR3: CASQRGDEPYEQYF
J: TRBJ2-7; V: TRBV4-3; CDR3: CASSQDRRERAEEQYF
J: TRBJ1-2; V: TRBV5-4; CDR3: CASSLRDGYTF
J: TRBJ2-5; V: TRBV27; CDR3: CASSQIAGGIQETQYF
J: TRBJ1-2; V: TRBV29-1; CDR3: CSVRPSVDYGYTF
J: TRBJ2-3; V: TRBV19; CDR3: CASSFTGPPDTQYF
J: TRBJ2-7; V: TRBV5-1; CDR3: CASSLLGADEQYF
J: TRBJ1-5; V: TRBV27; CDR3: CASSLLGRDQPQHF
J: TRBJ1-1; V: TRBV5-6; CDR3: CASSFWGLMNTEAFF
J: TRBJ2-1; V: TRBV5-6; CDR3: CASSLLSDREDANEQFF
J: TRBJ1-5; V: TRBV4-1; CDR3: CASSLYLGNQPQHF
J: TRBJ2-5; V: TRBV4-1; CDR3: CASSQGQGWETQYF
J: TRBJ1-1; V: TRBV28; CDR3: CASSLSFWRGGEGFTEAFF
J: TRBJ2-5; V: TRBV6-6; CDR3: CASSYRGGLETQYF
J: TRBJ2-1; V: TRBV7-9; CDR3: CASSPPGNEQFF
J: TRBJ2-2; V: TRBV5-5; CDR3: CASSTDLNTGELFF
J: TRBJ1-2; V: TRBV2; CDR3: CASRNPLGVHGYTF
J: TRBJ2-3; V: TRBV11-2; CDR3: CASSPASADTQYF
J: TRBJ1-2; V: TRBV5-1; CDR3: CASSYDRDYGYTF
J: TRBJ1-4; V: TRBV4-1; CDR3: CASSQVNLPNEKLFF
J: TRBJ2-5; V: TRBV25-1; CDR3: CASSEYATPETQYF
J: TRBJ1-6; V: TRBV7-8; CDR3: CASSLSREGNSPLHF
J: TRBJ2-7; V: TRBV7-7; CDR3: CASSQGQFYEQYF
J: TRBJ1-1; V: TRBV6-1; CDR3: CASSPTSVGRVNAFF
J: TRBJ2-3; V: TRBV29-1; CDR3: CSVEIGTPGRWSYTDTQYF
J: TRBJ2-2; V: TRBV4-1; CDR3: CASSQDPPGLAGGTGELFF
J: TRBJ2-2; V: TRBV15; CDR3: CATSRRPGQMNTGELFF
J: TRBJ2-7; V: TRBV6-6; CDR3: CASSLTGGFYEQYF
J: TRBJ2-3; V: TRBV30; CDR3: CAWSFKRGILLDTQYF
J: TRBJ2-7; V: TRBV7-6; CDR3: CASSLGYPQGTGAYEQYF
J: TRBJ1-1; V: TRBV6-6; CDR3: CASSTDRESNTEAFF
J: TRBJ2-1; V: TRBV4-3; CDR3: CASSQDLLAGSYNEQFF